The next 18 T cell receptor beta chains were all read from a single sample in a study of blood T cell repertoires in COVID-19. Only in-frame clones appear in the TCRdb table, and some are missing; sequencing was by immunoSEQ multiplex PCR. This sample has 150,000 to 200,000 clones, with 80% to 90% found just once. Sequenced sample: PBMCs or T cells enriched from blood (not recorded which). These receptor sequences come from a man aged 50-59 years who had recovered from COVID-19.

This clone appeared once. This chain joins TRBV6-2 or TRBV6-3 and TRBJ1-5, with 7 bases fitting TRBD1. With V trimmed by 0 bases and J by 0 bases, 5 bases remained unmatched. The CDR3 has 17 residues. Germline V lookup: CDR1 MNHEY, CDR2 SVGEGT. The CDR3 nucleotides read TGTGCCAGCAGTTACTCCCGGACAGGCCTTAGCAATCAGCCCCAGCATTTT. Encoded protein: CASSYSRTGLSNQPQHF.

The CDR3 loop is CAWSGGQVYSNQPQHF. The CDR3 DNA reads TGTGCCTGGAGTGGGGGACAAGTATATAGCAATCAGCCCCAGCATTTT. The chain is built from TRBV30 and TRBJ1-5, with a weak D call TRBD1 (6 bases). Trimming removed 1 base from V and 0 bases from J, with 13 bases in between. This CDR3 is 16 amino acids long. Germline V gene data show CDR1 as GTSNPN and CDR2 as SVGIG (reference sequence).

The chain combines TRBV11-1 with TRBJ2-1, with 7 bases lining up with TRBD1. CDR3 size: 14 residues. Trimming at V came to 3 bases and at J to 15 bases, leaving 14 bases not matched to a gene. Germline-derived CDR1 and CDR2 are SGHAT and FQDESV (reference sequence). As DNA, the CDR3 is TGTGCCAGCAGCTTGCAAAAACAGACAGGGAAGTTGTTCTTC. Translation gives CASSLQKQTGKLFF.

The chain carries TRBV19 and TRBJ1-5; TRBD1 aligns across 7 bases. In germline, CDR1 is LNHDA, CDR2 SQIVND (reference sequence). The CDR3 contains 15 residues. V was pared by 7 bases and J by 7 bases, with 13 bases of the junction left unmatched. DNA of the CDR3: TGTGCCAGTACCCTTGGACAGGATCGGAGACAGCCCCAGCATTTT. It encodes CASTLGQDRRQPQHF.

Written as DNA, the CDR3 is TGTGCCAGCAGCGTACTCAGTGGAAACACCATATATTTT. The encoded protein is CASSVLSGNTIYF. The genes are TRBV9 and TRBJ1-3, with D unresolved. CDR3 size: 13 residues. The V end lost 1 base, the J end lost 3 bases, and 5 bases lay between the germline ends. Germline V CDR1 and CDR2: SGDLS, YYNGEE.

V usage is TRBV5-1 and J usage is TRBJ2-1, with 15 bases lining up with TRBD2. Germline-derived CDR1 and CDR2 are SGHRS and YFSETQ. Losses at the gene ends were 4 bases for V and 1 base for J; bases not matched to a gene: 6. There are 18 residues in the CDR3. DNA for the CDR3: TGCGCCAGCAGCCCGGGGACTAGCGGGGGGTTTTCCTACAATGAGCAGTTCTTC. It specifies CASSPGTSGGFSYNEQFF. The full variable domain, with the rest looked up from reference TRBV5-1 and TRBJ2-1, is KAGVTQTPRYLIKTRGQQVTLSCSPISGHRSVSWYQQTPGQGLQFLFEYFSETQRNKGNFPGRFSGRQFSNSRSEMNVSTLELGDSALYLCASSPGTSGGFSYNEQFFGPGTRLTVL.

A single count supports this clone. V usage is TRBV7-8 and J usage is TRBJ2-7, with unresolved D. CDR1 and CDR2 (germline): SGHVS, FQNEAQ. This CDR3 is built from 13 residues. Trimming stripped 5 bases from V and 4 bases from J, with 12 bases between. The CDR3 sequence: CASSPPIEYEQYF. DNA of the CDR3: TGTGCCAGCAGCCCACCTATAGAGTACGAGCAGTACTTC.

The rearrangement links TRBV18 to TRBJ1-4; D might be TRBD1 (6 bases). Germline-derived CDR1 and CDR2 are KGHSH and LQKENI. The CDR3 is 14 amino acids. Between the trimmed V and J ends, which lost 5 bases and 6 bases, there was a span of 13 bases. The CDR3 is CASSVLDSHEKLFF. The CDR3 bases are TGTGCCAGCTCAGTACTGGACAGCCATGAAAAACTGTTTTTT.

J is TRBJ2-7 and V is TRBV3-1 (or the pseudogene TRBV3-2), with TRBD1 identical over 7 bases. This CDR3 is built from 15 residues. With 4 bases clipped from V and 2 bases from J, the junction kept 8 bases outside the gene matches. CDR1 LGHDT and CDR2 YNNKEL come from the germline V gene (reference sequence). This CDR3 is CASSPSDRVTYEQYF. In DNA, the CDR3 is TGTGCCAGCAGCCCTTCCGACAGGGTAACCTACGAGCAGTACTTC.

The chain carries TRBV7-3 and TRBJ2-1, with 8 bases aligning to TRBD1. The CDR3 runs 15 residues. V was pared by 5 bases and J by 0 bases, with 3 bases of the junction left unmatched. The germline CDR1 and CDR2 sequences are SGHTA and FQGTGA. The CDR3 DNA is TGTGCCAGCAGCCTCGGACAGGGCTCCTACAATGAGCAGTTCTTC. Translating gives CASSLGQGSYNEQFF.

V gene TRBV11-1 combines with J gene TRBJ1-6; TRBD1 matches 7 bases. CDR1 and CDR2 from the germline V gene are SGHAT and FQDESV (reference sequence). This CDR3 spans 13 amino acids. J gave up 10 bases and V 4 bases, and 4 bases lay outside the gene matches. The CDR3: CASSWKGGSPLHF. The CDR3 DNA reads TGTGCCAGCAGCTGGAAAGGGGGCTCACCCCTCCACTTT.

For the CDR3, the DNA is TGCGCCAGCAGCTTACAGGGATTTGGGGCCACTGAAGCTTTCTTT. Translation: CASSLQGFGATEAFF. The chain has TRBV5-1 and TRBJ1-1; D is possibly TRBD1 (6 bases). The CDR3 runs to 15 residues. Germline V gene lookup returns CDR1 SGHRS and CDR2 YFSETQ. V gave up 2 bases and J gave up 4 bases, with 15 bases separating them.

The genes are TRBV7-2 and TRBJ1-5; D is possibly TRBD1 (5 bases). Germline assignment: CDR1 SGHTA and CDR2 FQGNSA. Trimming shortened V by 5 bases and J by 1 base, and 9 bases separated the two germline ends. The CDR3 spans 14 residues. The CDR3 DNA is TGTGCCAGCAGCCCCAGACAGAGCAATCAGCCCCAGCATTTT. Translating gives CASSPRQSNQPQHF.

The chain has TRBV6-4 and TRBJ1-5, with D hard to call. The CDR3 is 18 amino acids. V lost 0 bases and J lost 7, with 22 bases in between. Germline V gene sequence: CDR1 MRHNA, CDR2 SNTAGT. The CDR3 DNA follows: TGTGCCAGCAGTGACTCGAGGCGTTTCGACACGACGGGACAGCCCCAGCATTTT. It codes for CASSDSRRFDTTGQPQHF.

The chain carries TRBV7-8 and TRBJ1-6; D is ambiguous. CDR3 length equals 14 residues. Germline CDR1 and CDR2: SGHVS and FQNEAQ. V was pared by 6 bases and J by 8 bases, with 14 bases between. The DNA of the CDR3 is TGTGCCAGCAGTGGACGGGAGAATCATTCACCCCTCCACTTT. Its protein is CASSGRENHSPLHF.

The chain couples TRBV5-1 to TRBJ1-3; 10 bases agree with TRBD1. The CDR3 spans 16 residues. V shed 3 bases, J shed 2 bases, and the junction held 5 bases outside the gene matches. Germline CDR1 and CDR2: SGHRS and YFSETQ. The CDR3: CASSSGDRGPGNTIYF. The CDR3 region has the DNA TGCGCCAGCAGCTCCGGCGACAGGGGGCCTGGAAACACCATATATTTT.

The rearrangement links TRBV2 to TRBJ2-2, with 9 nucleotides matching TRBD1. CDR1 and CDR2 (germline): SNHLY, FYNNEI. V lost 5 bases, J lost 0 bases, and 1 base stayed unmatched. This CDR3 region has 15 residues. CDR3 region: CASSRQGANTGELFF. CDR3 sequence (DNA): TGTGCCAGCAGTCGACAGGGGGCGAACACCGGGGAGCTGTTTTTT.

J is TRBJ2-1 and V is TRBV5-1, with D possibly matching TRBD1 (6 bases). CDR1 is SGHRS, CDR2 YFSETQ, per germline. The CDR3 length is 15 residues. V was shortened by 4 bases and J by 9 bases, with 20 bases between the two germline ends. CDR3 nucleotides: TGCGCCAGCAGCCCTGGAGGTCAGGGGTGGAGTGAGCAGTTCTTC. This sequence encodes CASSPGGQGWSEQFF.